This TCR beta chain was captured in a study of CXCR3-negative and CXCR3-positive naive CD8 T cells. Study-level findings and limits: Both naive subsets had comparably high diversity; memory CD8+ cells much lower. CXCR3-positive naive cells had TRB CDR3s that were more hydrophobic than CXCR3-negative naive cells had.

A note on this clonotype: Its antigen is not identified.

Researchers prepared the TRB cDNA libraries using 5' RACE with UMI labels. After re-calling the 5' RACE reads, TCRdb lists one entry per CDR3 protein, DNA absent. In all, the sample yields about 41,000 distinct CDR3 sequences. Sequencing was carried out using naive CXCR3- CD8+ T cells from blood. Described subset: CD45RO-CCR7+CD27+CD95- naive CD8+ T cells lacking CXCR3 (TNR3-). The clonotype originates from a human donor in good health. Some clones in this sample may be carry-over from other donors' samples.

The CDR3 reads CALRGTERYEQYF. The chain joins TRBV9 to TRBJ2-7; TCRdb lists TRBD1, though no DNA is available to test this call. CDR3 length: 13 residues. Germline loops: CDR1 SGDLS, CDR2 YYNGEE.